The 9 T cell receptor beta chains below come from one sample, sequenced in a study of blood T cell repertoires in COVID-19. Profiled with immunoSEQ multiplex PCR; TCRdb holds only in-frame clones, not every one. The sample has 230,000 or so clones; around nine tenths are singletons. Sequencing input: PBMCs or T cells enriched from blood (not recorded which). These receptors came from a woman in her forties or fifties with acute COVID-19.

The chain uses TRBV5-1 and TRBJ1-5, with 7 bases identical to TRBD1. The CDR3 loop spans 14 amino acids. Per the germline V gene, CDR1 is SGHRS and CDR2 is YFSETQ. Germline trimming cut 1 base from V and 2 bases from J; bases unmatched to any gene: 0. The CDR3 sequence: CASSLTGGNQPQHF. The CDR3 nucleotides read TGCGCCAGCAGCTTGACAGGGGGCAATCAGCCCCAGCATTTT.

V gene TRBV6-2 or TRBV6-3 combines with J gene TRBJ2-1; D remains ambiguous. Germline loops: CDR1 MNHEY, CDR2 SVGEGT. The CDR3 covers 14 residues. Trimming stripped 2 bases from V and 5 bases from J, with 10 bases between. This chain's CDR3 is CASSYIPRDNEQFF. Written as DNA, the CDR3 is TGTGCCAGCAGTTACATCCCTCGAGACAATGAGCAGTTCTTC.

The V call is TRBV28, the J call TRBJ2-3; 11 nucleotides agree with TRBD1. The junction had 8 bases not matched to a gene; V was cut back by 6 bases and J by 6 bases. The CDR3 runs 15 residues. Germline V gives CDR1 MDHEN, CDR2 SYDVKM. CDR3 sequence (DNA): TGTGCCAGCAGAAAAGGACAGGGGGCGTTGGATACGCAGTATTTT. Translated: CASRKGQGALDTQYF.

This clone has only one observation. This sequence joins TRBV5-1 and TRBJ1-1, with 7 bases that match TRBD1. J gave up 0 bases and V 4 bases, and 6 bases lay outside the gene matches. CDR3 size: 15 residues. Germline V gene data show CDR1 as SGHRS and CDR2 as YFSETQ. As DNA, the CDR3 is TGCGCCAGCAGCCCGGGGGACAGATTGAACACTGAAGCTTTCTTT. Its protein product is CASSPGDRLNTEAFF.

This chain uses TRBV23-1 with TRBJ2-7; maybe TRBD1 (5 bases). TRBV23-1 is marked as an open reading frame, function uncertain. The germline V and J ends were trimmed by 6 bases and 7 bases, with 19 bases remaining between them. The CDR3 is 14 amino acids. CDR3 residues: CASSHLRGGLEQYF. DNA for the CDR3: TGCGCCAGCAGCCACTTAAGGGGTGGGCTGGAGCAGTACTTC.

This chain uses TRBV5-4 with TRBJ2-1; perhaps TRBD2 as D (7 bases). The V end was cut by 3 bases, the J end by 7 bases, with 11 bases between. From germline, CDR1 is SGHNT and CDR2 YYREEE (reference sequence). The CDR3 spans 13 residues. The CDR3 sequence: CASSWGGGNEQFF. CDR3 coding DNA: TGTGCCAGCAGCTGGGGAGGGGGAAATGAGCAGTTCTTC.

The chain couples TRBV7-9 to TRBJ2-7; 9 nucleotides agree with TRBD1. With V trimmed by 8 bases and J by 1 base, 6 bases remained unmatched. The CDR3 contains 14 residues. Per germline, CDR1 SEHNR and CDR2 FQNEAQ (reference sequence). The CDR3 region has the DNA TGTGCCAGCTCAGCACAGGGGGCGTCCTACGAGCAGTACTTC. Translated, it gives CASSAQGASYEQYF.

The V and J genes are TRBV7-2 and TRBJ2-6; 7 bases fit TRBD2. The CDR3 loop spans 16 amino acids. Per germline, CDR1 SGHTA and CDR2 FQGNSA. With 5 bases clipped from V and 4 bases from J, the junction kept 8 bases outside the gene matches. This CDR3 is CASSLAGVSGANVLTF. The CDR3 DNA is TGTGCCAGCAGCCTGGCGGGAGTTTCGGGGGCCAACGTCCTGACTTTC.

The V call is TRBV4-2, the J call TRBJ1-5; TRBD1 matches at 12 bases. Germline CDR1 and CDR2: LGHNA and YNFKEQ. The CDR3 spans 18 residues. V dropped 5 bases and J dropped 1; count of bases not matched to a gene: 9. This CDR3 reads CASSSGTGGVVSNQPQHF. The CDR3 DNA follows: TGTGCCAGCAGCTCCGGGACAGGGGGCGTAGTAAGCAATCAGCCCCAGCATTTT.